These 2 T cell receptor beta chains came from one sample sequenced in a study of blood T cell repertoires in COVID-19. Repertoires were generated with immunoSEQ multiplex PCR, while TCRdb's copy carries only in-frame clones and drops some. This table holds tens of thousands of clones, around four fifths found once. The sample taken for sequencing was peripheral blood. The receptors derive from a human donor in a cohort sampled during active COVID-19.

The rearrangement links TRBV5-4 to TRBJ1-3, with D unresolved. V lost 1 base, J lost 0 bases, and 5 bases lay in between. The CDR3 contains 14 residues. Germline CDR1 reads SGHNT; CDR2 reads YYREEE (reference sequence). The CDR3 DNA follows: TGTGCCAGCAGCTTGCACGGCTCTGGAAACACCATATATTTT. Translated, it gives CASSLHGSGNTIYF.

The genes are TRBV11-2 and TRBJ2-5; no firm D call. The germline CDR1 and CDR2 sequences are SGHAT and FQNNGV. V was cut by 4 bases and J by 2 bases, with 11 bases left in between. The CDR3 totals 14 residues. The CDR3: CASSYVSLQETQYF. In DNA, the CDR3 is TGTGCCAGCAGCTACGTGAGTCTACAAGAGACCCAGTACTTC. Variable domain in full (rest from reference TRBV11-2 and TRBJ2-5): EAGVAQSPRYKIIEKRQSVAFWCNPISGHATLYWYQQILGQGPKLLIQFQNNGVVDDSQLPKDRFSAERLKGVDSTLKIQPAKLEDSAVYLCASSYVSLQETQYFGPGTRLLVL.